This TCR beta chain was documented in a study of CD8 T cells in Susac syndrome. RNA, at about 0.5 to 1 ug, was reverse transcribed with random hexamers. TCRdb fed the immunoSEQ multiplex PCR reads into MiXCR, producing one record per CDR3 protein. The table has 170,000 or so distinct CDR3 sequences, 94% seen once. The table lists this clonotype with a few counts. Both CD4+ and CD8+ T cells were negatively isolated, and TEMRA cells underwent FACS enrichment. Germline CDR1 reads KGHSH; CDR2 reads LQKENI. Trimming cost V 5 bases and J 2 bases, with 12 bases left between them. The CDR3 runs 14 residues. The chain employs TRBV18 and TRBJ1-1, with a tentative D call TRBD1 (5 bases). The sequencing sample was made of CD4+ T cells from PBMCs. The receptor comes from a human donor with Susac syndrome. The CDR3 region has the DNA TGTGCCAGCTCATTTTCCGGGACCAACACTGAAGCTTTCTTT. As protein: CASSFSGTNTEAFF.